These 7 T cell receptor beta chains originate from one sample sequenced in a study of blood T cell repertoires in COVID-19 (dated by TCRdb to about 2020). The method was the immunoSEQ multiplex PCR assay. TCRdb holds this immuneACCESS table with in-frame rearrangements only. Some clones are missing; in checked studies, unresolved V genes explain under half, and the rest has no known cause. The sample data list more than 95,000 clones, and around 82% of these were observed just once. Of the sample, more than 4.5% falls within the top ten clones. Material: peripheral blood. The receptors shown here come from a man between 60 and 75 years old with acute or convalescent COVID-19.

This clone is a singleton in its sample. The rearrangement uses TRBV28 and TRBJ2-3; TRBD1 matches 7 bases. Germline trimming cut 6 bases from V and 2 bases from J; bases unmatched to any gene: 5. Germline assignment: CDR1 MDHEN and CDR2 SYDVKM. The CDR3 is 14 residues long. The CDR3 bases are TGTGCCAGCAGACCGACAGGGACCACAGATACGCAGTATTTT. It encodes CASRPTGTTDTQYF.

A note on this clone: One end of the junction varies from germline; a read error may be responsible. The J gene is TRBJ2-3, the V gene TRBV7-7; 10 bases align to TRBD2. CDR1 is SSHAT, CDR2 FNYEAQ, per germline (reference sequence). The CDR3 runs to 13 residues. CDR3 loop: CASSGGAEDTQYF. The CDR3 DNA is TGTGCTAGCAGCGGGGGGGCGGAAGATACGCAGTATTTT.

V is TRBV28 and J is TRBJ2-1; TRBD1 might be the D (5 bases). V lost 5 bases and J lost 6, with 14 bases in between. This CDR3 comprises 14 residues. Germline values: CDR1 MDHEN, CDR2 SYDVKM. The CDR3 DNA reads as TGTGCCAGCAGTCTACGTACAGGCGGCAATGAGCAGTTCTTC. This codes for CASSLRTGGNEQFF.

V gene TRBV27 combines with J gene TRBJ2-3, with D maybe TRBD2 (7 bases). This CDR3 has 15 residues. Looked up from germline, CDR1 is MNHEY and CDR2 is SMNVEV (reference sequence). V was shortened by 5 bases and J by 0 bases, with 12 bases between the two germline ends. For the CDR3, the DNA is TGTGCCAGCAGTAATAGGGGGGGTAGCACAGATACGCAGTATTTT. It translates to CASSNRGGSTDTQYF.

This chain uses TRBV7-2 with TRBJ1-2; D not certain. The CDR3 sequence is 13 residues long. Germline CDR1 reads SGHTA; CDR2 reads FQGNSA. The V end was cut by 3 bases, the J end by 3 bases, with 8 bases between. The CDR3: CASSFHTDYGYTF. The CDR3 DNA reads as TGTGCCAGCAGCTTCCACACCGACTATGGCTACACCTTC. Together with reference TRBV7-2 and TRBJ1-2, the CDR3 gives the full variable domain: GAGVSQSPSNKVTEKGKDVELRCDPISGHTALYWYRQSLGQGLEFLIYFQGNSAPDKSGLPSDRFSAERTGGSVSTLTIQRTQQEDSAVYLCASSFHTDYGYTFGSGTRLTVV.

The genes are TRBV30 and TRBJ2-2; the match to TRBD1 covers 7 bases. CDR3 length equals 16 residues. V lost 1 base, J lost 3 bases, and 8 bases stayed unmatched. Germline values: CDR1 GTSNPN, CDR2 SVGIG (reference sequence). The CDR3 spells CAWSGVAGTDTGELFF. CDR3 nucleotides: TGTGCCTGGAGTGGGGTGGCCGGGACAGACACCGGGGAGCTGTTTTTT.

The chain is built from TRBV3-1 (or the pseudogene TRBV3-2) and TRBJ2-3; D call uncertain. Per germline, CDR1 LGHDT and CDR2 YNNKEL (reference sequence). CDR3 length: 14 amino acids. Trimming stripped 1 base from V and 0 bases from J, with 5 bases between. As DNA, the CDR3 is TGTGCCAGCAGCCAAGTTGCGAGCACAGATACGCAGTATTTT. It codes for CASSQVASTDTQYF.